This T cell receptor beta chain was sequenced during a study of T cells in Graves' hyperthyroidism and ophthalmopathy. Amplification of TCR beta CDR3 regions used RNA as the template. Researchers ran a first-round RT-PCR on the TCR CDR3 using the HTBI primer set. MiXCR, run by TCRdb on the multiplex PCR reads, gives a single entry per CDR3 protein. This sample has about 480,000 distinct CDR3 sequences, with about an eighth found just once. Trimming took 4 bases from V and 7 from J; bases not matched to a gene: 8. The CDR3 consists of 16 residues. This TCR was sampled from a woman under 30 with Graves' hyperthyroidism. The chain links TRBV12-3 or TRBV12-4 to TRBJ2-1; 12 bases align to TRBD2. The sequenced sample consisted of blood. CDR3 DNA sequence: TGTGCCAGCAGTTCCCTAGCGGGAGGGTCATGGAATGAGCAGTTCTTC. It yields the protein CASSSLAGGSWNEQFF.